This TCR beta chain was identified during a study of cytomegalovirus exposure and HLA in healthy donors. Primers for the PCR totalled 60 Vbeta and 13 Jbeta. Libraries were prepared by immunoSEQ multiplex PCR; TCRdb keeps only in-frame clonotypes and omits some of them. The sample contains 200,000 to 250,000 clones, about three quarters of which appear only once. The V gene end was trimmed by 4 bases and the J gene end by 6 bases; junction bases not matched to a gene: 6. Germline V CDR1 and CDR2: SGHVS, FQNEAQ. The CDR3 consists of 14 residues. This clone was counted a single time. Its specificity is unknown. Regarding the study as a whole: When analyzed later, a missense DCLRE1C variant was found to be linked to TCR beta V- and J-gene trimming.

What was sequenced was PBMCs. The TCR originated in a woman in her sixties in good health and CMV-seropositive. The V call is TRBV7-8, the J call TRBJ2-3, with 8 bases lining up with TRBD1. The CDR3 spells CASSSGTGFDTQYF. CDR3 in DNA: TGTGCCAGCAGCTCGGGGACAGGTTTTGATACGCAGTATTTT. The full variable domain, rest sourced from reference TRBV7-8 and TRBJ2-3, is GAGVSQSPRYKVAKRGQDVALRCDPISGHVSLFWYQQALGQGPEFLTYFQNEAQLDKSGLPSDRFFAERPEGSVSTLKIQRTQQEDSAVYLCASSSGTGFDTQYFGPGTRLTVL.